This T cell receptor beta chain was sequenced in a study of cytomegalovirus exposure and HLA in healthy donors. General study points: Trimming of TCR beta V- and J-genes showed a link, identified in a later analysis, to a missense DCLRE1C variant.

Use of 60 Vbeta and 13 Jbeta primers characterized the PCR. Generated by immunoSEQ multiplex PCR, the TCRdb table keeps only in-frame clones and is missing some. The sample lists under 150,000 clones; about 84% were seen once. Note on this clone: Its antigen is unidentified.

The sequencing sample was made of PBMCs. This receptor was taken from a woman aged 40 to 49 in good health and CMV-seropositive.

The chain's CDR3 is CASRMDSYGYTF. CDR3 in DNA: TGTGCCAGCAGGATGGACAGCTATGGCTACACCTTC. The V call is TRBV2, the J call TRBJ1-2; D possibly corresponds to TRBD1 (6 bases). V was trimmed by 6 bases and J by 4 bases, leaving 9 bases between them. The CDR3 totals 12 residues. CDR1 and CDR2 from the germline V gene are SNHLY and FYNNEI.